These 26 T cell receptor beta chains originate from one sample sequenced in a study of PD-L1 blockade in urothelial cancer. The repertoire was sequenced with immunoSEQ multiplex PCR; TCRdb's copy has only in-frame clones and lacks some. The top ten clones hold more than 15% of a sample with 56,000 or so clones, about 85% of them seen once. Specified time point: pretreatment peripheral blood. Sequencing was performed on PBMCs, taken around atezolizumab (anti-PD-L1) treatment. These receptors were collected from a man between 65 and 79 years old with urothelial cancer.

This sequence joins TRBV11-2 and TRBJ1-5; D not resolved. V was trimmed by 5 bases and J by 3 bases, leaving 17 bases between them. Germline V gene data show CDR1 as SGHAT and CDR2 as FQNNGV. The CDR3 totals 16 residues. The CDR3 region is CASSPHGTGNNQPQHF. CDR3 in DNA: TGTGCCAGCAGCCCCCATGGAACGGGGAACAATCAGCCCCAGCATTTT.

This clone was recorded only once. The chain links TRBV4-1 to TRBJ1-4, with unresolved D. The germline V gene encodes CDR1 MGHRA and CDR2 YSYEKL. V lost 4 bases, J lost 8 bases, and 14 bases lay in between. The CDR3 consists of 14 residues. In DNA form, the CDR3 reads TGCGCCAGCAGCCCCGTCGAGGAGGGAGAAAAACTGTTTTTT. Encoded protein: CASSPVEEGEKLFF.

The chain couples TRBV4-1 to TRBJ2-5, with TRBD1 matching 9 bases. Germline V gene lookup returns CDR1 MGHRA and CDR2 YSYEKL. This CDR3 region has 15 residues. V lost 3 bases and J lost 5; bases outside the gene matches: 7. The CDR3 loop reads CASSHEQGAGETQYF. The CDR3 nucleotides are TGCGCCAGCAGCCACGAACAGGGGGCCGGGGAGACCCAGTACTTC.

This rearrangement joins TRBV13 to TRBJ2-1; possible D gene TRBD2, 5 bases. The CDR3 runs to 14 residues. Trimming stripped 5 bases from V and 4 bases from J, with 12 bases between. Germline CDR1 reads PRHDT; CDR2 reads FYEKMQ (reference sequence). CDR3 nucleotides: TGTGCCAGCAGCCTGGACTTACCTTACAATGAGCAGTTCTTC. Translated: CASSLDLPYNEQFF.

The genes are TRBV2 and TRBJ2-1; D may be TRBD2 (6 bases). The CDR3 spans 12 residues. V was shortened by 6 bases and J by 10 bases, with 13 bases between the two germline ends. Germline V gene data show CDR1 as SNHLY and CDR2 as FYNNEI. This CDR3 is CASRGLPKEQFF. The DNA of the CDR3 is TGTGCCAGCAGGGGACTTCCAAAGGAGCAGTTCTTC.

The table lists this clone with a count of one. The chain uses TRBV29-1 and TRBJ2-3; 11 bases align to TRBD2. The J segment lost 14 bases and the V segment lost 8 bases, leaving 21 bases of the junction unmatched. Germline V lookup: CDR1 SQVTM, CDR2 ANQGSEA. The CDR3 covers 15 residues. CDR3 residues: CSINFGTSGARYAYF. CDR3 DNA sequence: TGCAGCATAAATTTTGGGACTAGCGGAGCCAGATACGCGTATTTT.

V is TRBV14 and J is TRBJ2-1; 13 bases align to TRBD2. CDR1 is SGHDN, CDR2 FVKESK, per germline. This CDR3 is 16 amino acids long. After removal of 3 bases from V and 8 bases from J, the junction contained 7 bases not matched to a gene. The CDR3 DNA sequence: TGTGCCAGCAGCCACCGGACTAGCGGGAGTATCGATGAGCAGTTCTTC. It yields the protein CASSHRTSGSIDEQFF.

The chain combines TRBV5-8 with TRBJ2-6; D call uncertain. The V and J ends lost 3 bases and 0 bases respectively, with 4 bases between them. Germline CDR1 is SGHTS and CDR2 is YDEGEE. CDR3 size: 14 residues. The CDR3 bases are TGTGCCAGCAGCTCAATCTCTGGGGCCAACGTCCTGACTTTC. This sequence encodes CASSSISGANVLTF.

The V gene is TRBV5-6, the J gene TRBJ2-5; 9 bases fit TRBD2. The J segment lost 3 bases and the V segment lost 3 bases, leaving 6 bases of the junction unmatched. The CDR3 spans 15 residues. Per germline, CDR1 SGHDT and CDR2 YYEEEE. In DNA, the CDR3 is TGTGCCAGCAGCTGGGGCGCTAGCGGGAAAGAGACCCAGTACTTC. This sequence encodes CASSWGASGKETQYF.

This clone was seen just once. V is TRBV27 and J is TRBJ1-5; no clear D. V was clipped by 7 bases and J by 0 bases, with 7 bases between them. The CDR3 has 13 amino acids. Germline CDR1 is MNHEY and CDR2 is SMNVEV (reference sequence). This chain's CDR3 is CASKEVSNQPQHF. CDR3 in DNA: TGTGCCAGCAAGGAGGTTAGCAATCAGCCCCAGCATTTT.

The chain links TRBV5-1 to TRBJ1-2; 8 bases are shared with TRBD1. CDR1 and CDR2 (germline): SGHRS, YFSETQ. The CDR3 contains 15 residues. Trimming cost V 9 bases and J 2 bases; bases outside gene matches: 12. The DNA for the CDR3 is TGCGCCACCACTCCCGGGGACAGGCCCAACTATGGCTACACCTTC. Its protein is CATTPGDRPNYGYTF.

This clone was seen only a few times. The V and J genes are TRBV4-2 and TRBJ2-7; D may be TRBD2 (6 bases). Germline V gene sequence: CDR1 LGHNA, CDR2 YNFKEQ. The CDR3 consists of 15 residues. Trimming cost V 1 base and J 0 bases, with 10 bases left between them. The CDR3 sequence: CASSQGEETSYEQYF. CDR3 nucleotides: TGTGCCAGCAGCCAAGGGGAGGAAACCTCCTACGAGCAGTACTTC.

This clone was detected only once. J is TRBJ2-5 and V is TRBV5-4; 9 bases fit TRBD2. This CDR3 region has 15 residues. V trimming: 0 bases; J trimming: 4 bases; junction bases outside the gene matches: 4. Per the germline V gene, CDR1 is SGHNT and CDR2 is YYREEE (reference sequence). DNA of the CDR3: TGTGCCAGCAGCTTGGCCGGGCGGGAGGGAGAGACCCAGTACTTC. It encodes CASSLAGREGETQYF.

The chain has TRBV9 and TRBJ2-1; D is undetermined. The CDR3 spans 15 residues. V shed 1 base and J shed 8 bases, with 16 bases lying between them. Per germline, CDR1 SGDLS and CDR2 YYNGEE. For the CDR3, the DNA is TGTGCCAGCAGCGTAACCCAGTATCTTCTCGATGAGCAGTTCTTC. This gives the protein CASSVTQYLLDEQFF. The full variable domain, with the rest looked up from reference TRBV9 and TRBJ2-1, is DSGVTQTPKHLITATGQRVTLRCSPRSGDLSVYWYQQSLDQGLQFLIQYYNGEERAKGNILERFSAQQFPDLHSELNLSSLELGDSALYFCASSVTQYLLDEQFFGPGTRLTVL.

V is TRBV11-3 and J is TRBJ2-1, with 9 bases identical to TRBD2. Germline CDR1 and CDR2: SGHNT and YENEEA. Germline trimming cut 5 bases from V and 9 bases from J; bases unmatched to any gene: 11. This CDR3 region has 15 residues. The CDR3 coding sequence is TGTGCCAGCAGCCTTTCGCGGGAGGGCCTCAGTGAGCAGTTCTTC. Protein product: CASSLSREGLSEQFF.

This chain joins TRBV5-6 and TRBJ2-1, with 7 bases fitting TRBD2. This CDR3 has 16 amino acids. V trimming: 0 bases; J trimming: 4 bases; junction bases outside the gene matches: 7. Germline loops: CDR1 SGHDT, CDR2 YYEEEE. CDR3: CASSLEWQGGYNEQFF. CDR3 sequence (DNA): TGTGCCAGCAGCTTGGAGTGGCAGGGAGGGTACAATGAGCAGTTCTTC.

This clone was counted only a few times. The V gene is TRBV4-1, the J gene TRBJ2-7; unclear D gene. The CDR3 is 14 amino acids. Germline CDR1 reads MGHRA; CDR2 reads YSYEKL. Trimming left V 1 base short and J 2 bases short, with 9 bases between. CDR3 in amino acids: CASSQAEMAYEQYF. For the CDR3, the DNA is TGCGCCAGCAGCCAAGCAGAAATGGCCTACGAGCAGTACTTC.

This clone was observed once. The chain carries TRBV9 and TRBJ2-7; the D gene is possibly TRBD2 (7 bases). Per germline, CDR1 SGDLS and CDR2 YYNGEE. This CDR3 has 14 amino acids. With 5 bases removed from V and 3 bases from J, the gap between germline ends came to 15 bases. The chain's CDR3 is CASSLGGAIYEQYF. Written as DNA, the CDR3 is TGTGCCAGCAGTCTGGGGGGGGCTATCTACGAGCAGTACTTC.

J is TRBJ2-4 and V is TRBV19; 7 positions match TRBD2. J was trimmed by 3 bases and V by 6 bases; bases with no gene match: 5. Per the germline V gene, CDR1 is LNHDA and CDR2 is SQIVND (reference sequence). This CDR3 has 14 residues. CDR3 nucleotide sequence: TGTGCCAGTAGCCCGTGGGGGGGCAAAAACATTCAGTACTTC. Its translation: CASSPWGGKNIQYF.

The CDR3 loop is CAINQGAVGGYTF. The CDR3 DNA reads as TGTGCCATAAATCAGGGGGCGGTGGGAGGCTACACCTTC. The chain links TRBV28 to TRBJ1-2; 8 bases are shared with TRBD1. The trim removed 10 bases at V and 8 bases at J, leaving 12 bases unmatched. This CDR3 comprises 13 residues. The V gene's germline CDR1 is MDHEN and CDR2 SYDVKM.

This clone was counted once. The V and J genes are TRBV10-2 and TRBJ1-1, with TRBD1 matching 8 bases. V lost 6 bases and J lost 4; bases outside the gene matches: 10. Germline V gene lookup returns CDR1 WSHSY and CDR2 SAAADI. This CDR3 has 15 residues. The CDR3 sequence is CASSILQGAGTEAFF. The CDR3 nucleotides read TGCGCCAGCAGCATCCTCCAGGGGGCCGGCACTGAAGCTTTCTTT.

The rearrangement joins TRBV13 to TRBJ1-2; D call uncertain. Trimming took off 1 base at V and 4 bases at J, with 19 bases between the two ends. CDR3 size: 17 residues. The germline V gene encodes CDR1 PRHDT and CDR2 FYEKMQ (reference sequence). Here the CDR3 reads CASSLEERISVSYGYTF. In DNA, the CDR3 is TGTGCCAGCAGCTTAGAGGAGAGGATCTCAGTGTCCTATGGCTACACCTTC. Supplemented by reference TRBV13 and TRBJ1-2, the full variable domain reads AAGVIQSPRHLIKEKRETATLKCYPIPRHDTVYWYQQGPGQDPQFLISFYEKMQSDKGSIPDRFSAQQFSDYHSELNMSSLELGDSALYFCASSLEERISVSYGYTFGSGTRLTVV.

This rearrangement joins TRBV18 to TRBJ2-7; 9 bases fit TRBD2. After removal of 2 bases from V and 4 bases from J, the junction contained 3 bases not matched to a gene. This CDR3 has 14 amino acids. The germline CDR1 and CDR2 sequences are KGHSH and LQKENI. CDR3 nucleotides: TGTGCCAGCTCACCAGCGGGAGGGCCGTACGAGCAGTACTTC. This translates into CASSPAGGPYEQYF. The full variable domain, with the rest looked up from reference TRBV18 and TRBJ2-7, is NAGVMQNPRHLVRRRGQEARLRCSPMKGHSHVYWYRQLPEEGLKFMVYLQKENIIDESGMPKERFSAEFPKEGPSILRIQQVVRGDSAAYFCASSPAGGPYEQYFGPGTRLTVT.

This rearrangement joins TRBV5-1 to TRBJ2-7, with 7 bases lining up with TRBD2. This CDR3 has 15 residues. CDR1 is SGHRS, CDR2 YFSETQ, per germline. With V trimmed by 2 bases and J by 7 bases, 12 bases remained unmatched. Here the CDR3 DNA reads TGCGCCAGCAGCTTAGGGTCGGGAGGAGTCGAGGAGCAGTACTTC. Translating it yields CASSLGSGGVEEQYF.

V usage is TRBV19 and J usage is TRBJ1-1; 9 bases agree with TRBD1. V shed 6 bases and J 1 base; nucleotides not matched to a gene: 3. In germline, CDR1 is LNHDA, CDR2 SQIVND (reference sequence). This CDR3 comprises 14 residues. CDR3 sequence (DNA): TGTGCCAGTAGGAGGGACAGGGCGAACACTGAAGCTTTCTTT. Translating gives CASRRDRANTEAFF.

The CDR3 DNA reads as TGTGCCAGCAGTATTAGCGGGCCCTCCTACGAGCAGTACTTC. This codes for CASSISGPSYEQYF. V usage is TRBV6-1 and J usage is TRBJ2-7; 7 bases fit TRBD2. Germline lookup yields CDR1 MNHNS and CDR2 SASEGT. The CDR3 consists of 14 residues. V gave up 5 bases and J gave up 0 bases; unmatched junction bases: 4.